This TCR beta chain was found in a study of OX40 agonist ivuxolimab in advanced cancers. Across the study: Patients with hepatocellular carcinoma, melanoma, renal cell or head and neck cancer made up the dose-escalation patients.

Sequencing was performed with immunoSEQ multiplex PCR; in TCRdb, only in-frame clones are kept and a portion is missing. This table has about 64,000 clones, around 80% appearing once. Regarding the study as a whole: Researchers did not determine the expanded peripheral T cells' antigen specificity. Low clonal expansion, among the lowest seen, marked partial responders at 0.1-3.0 mg/kg.

A remark on this clone: Its antigen is currently unknown.

The clonotype was recovered from an adult with an advanced solid tumor such as melanoma, head and neck, liver or kidney cancer. Here the sequenced sample was CD4+ or CD8+ T cells sorted from blood, taken in a trial of the OX40 agonist ivuxolimab.

The CDR3 nucleotides read TGTGCCAGTAGTATTGGGGGGAGCAATCAGCCCCAGCATTTT. Translated: CASSIGGSNQPQHF. The chain employs TRBV19 and TRBJ1-5; D might be TRBD1 (5 bases). V dropped 3 bases and J dropped 1 base, with 7 bases sitting between them. Germline V gene data show CDR1 as LNHDA and CDR2 as SQIVND (reference sequence). The CDR3 contains 14 residues.